Shown below are 26 T cell receptor beta chains from a single sample sequenced in a study of cytotoxic CD8 clonotypes in ibrutinib-treated CLL (dated by TCRdb to the early 2020s). The time point label, read with the paper, signifies: about a year on ibrutinib. Libraries were constructed by the immunoSEQ multiplex PCR assay. Not all clones reach the TCRdb copy of this immuneACCESS table, which keeps in-frame sequences only. Checked studies attribute under half of the gap to unresolved V genes and leave the rest unexplained. The sample records 200,000 or so clones, more than 65% of which are singletons. Jointly, the top ten make up 5.5% to 6% of the sample. The material sequenced was PBMCs, taken after 12 months of ibrutinib treatment. Source of these receptors: a human donor with chronic lymphocytic leukemia.

The V and J genes are TRBV11-2 and TRBJ2-5, with D possibly TRBD1 on 6 matching bases. Between the trimmed V and J ends, which lost 2 bases and 1 base, there was a span of 11 bases. Germline V gives CDR1 SGHAT, CDR2 FQNNGV. The CDR3 runs 15 residues. CDR3 loop: CASSLSPDSQETQYF. DNA of the CDR3: TGTGCCAGCAGCTTATCTCCGGACAGCCAAGAGACCCAGTACTTC.

As for this clone: The same CDR3 is also encoded by other DNA sequences in this sample. The chain is built from TRBV7-9 and TRBJ1-5; D is possibly TRBD1 (6 bases). Trimming left V 5 bases short and J 4 bases short, with 9 bases between. The CDR3 is 13 residues long. The germline CDR1 and CDR2 sequences are SEHNR and FQNEAQ (reference sequence). In DNA form, the CDR3 reads TGTGCCAGCAGCCCCCAGGGGAATCAGCCCCAGCATTTT. The encoded protein is CASSPQGNQPQHF.

The chain couples TRBV5-1 to TRBJ2-7, with 9 bases that match TRBD1. Looked up from germline, CDR1 is SGHRS and CDR2 is YFSETQ. V lost 0 bases to trimming and J lost 5 bases; unmatched junction nucleotides: 6. The CDR3 loop spans 15 amino acids. CDR3 residues: CASSLAGQGRNEQYF. Written as DNA, the CDR3 is TGCGCCAGCAGCTTGGCGGGACAGGGAAGGAACGAGCAGTACTTC.

This rearrangement joins TRBV10-3 to TRBJ1-1; 7 nucleotides line up with TRBD1. Germline trimming cut 4 bases from V and 4 bases from J; bases unmatched to any gene: 6. CDR1 is ENHRY and CDR2 is SYGVKD in the germline V gene. The CDR3 is 14 amino acids. The CDR3 DNA follows: TGTGCCATCAGTGGCCCGACAGGGAGCACTGAAGCTTTCTTT. This sequence encodes CAISGPTGSTEAFF.

The genes are TRBV4-3 and TRBJ2-7; 7 nucleotides align to TRBD2. The junction had 9 bases not matched to a gene; V was cut back by 4 bases and J by 0 bases. Germline loops: CDR1 LGHNA, CDR2 YSLEER. CDR3 length: 16 amino acids. CDR3 sequence (DNA): TGCGCCAGCAGCCCTGTGGCGGGGGAGAGCTCCTACGAGCAGTACTTC. Amino acids: CASSPVAGESSYEQYF.

This chain joins TRBV5-1 and TRBJ2-3; 8 bases agree with TRBD2. Trimming cost V 4 bases and J 2 bases; bases outside gene matches: 6. This CDR3 region has 15 residues. Germline CDR1 is SGHRS and CDR2 is YFSETQ. The CDR3 loop reads CASSERGTDTDTQYF. The DNA for the CDR3 is TGCGCCAGCAGCGAGCGGGGGACTGACACAGATACGCAGTATTTT.

Concerning this clone: Relative to the germline gene, one junction end is altered; a read error may explain this. The rearrangement links TRBV7-6 to TRBJ2-7, with a tentative D call TRBD2 (6 bases). Germline V CDR1 and CDR2: SGHVS, FNYEAQ. CDR3 length: 12 amino acids. CDR3 loop: CASSLAGGTRNF. The CDR3 DNA follows: TGTGCCAGCAGCTTAGCAGGAGGGACTCGCAACTTC.

This clone was detected a few times. The chain combines TRBV5-1 with TRBJ1-1, with TRBD1 identical over 9 bases. CDR1 SGHRS and CDR2 YFSETQ come from the germline V gene. The CDR3 length is 16 residues. V lost 3 bases to trimming and J lost 0 bases; unmatched junction nucleotides: 6. The CDR3 here is CASSSRTGELNTEAFF. CDR3 nucleotides: TGCGCCAGCAGCTCTCGGACAGGGGAATTGAACACTGAAGCTTTCTTT.

V is TRBV5-1 and J is TRBJ1-2; 7 nucleotides match TRBD1. The CDR3 length is 15 residues. Trimming cost V 4 bases and J 5 bases; bases outside gene matches: 11. Germline assignment: CDR1 SGHRS and CDR2 YFSETQ. The CDR3 spells CASSPRDSPPYGYTF. The CDR3 DNA reads TGCGCCAGCAGCCCCCGGGACAGCCCCCCTTATGGCTACACCTTC. The variable domain in full, completed from reference TRBV5-1 and TRBJ1-2, reads KAGVTQTPRYLIKTRGQQVTLSCSPISGHRSVSWYQQTPGQGLQFLFEYFSETQRNKGNFPGRFSGRQFSNSRSEMNVSTLELGDSALYLCASSPRDSPPYGYTFGSGTRLTVV.

The chain joins TRBV5-4 to TRBJ1-4, with D unresolved. This CDR3 has 15 amino acids. Germline V lookup: CDR1 SGHNT, CDR2 YYREEE (reference sequence). Trimming cost V 1 base and J 8 bases, with 15 bases left between them. The CDR3 spells CASSLTEGTREKLFF. As DNA, the CDR3 is TGTGCCAGCAGCTTGACGGAAGGTACGAGGGAAAAACTGTTTTTT.

The chain employs TRBV6-5 and TRBJ1-2; weak D call: TRBD1 (6 bases). The CDR3 has 14 residues. Trimming took 6 bases from V and 7 from J, leaving 18 bases between them. Germline lookup yields CDR1 MNHEY and CDR2 SVGAGI. The CDR3 nucleotides are TGTGCCAGCAGCCCTGGGGGGGGGCGCTTTGGCTACACCTTC. This encodes CASSPGGGRFGYTF.

The V gene is TRBV30, the J gene TRBJ1-5; no definite D call. This CDR3 contains 14 residues. Between the trimmed V and J ends, which lost 3 bases and 3 bases, there was a span of 12 bases. Germline V gives CDR1 GTSNPN, CDR2 SVGIG (reference sequence). The CDR3 nucleotides are TGTGCCTGGAGCCAAGGGATCAACAATCAGCCCCAGCATTTT. Translating gives CAWSQGINNQPQHF.

The rearrangement joins TRBV18 to TRBJ2-1, with TRBD1 matching 10 bases. Germline CDR1 KGHSH, CDR2 LQKENI. The CDR3 extends over 17 amino acids. Trimming took 5 bases from V and 3 from J; bases not matched to a gene: 10. CDR3 in DNA: TGTGCCAGCTCATCGTCCGGGACAGGGGCGTACTACAATGAGCAGTTCTTC. It codes for CASSSSGTGAYYNEQFF. The whole variable domain, remainder taken from reference TRBV18 and TRBJ2-1, is NAGVMQNPRHLVRRRGQEARLRCSPMKGHSHVYWYRQLPEEGLKFMVYLQKENIIDESGMPKERFSAEFPKEGPSILRIQQVVRGDSAAYFCASSSSGTGAYYNEQFFGPGTRLTVL.

The rearrangement uses TRBV5-1 and TRBJ2-5; perhaps TRBD1 as D (5 bases). V was trimmed by 0 bases and J by 3 bases, leaving 15 bases between them. This CDR3 region has 16 residues. Per germline, CDR1 SGHRS and CDR2 YFSETQ. The CDR3 nucleotides are TGCGCCAGCAGCTTGGCAGGGATAGGAGCTAAAGAGACCCAGTACTTC. Translating it yields CASSLAGIGAKETQYF.

This clone was detected only a few times. The genes are TRBV9 and TRBJ1-5; the match to TRBD1 covers 8 bases. CDR3 length equals 15 residues. Trimming cost V 4 bases and J 4 bases; bases outside gene matches: 7. The germline V gene encodes CDR1 SGDLS and CDR2 YYNGEE. The CDR3 nucleotides are TGTGCCAGCAGCCTCTCCGGGACAGGAAATCAGCCCCAGCATTTT. It encodes CASSLSGTGNQPQHF.

The chain couples TRBV18 to TRBJ2-3, with D possibly matching TRBD2 (5 bases). The germline CDR1 and CDR2 sequences are KGHSH and LQKENI. The V end lost 8 bases, the J end lost 0 bases, and 21 bases lay between the germline ends. This CDR3 contains 17 residues. The CDR3 loop reads CASLAQLGASSTDTQYF. The CDR3 DNA reads TGTGCCAGCCTAGCCCAACTCGGAGCATCCAGCACAGATACGCAGTATTTT.

To note about this clone: This CDR3 is also generated by other DNA sequences in the sample. V is TRBV4-2 and J is TRBJ1-4; D is ambiguous. From germline, CDR1 is LGHNA and CDR2 YNFKEQ. The CDR3 is 15 amino acids. V was cut by 1 base and J by 0 bases, with 6 bases left in between. The CDR3 region has the DNA TGTGCCAGCAGCCAAGGGAGCTCAACTAATGAAAAACTGTTTTTT. Its protein product is CASSQGSSTNEKLFF.

This clone occurred a few times. The chain couples TRBV4-1 to TRBJ1-5, with D hard to call. Germline CDR1 is MGHRA and CDR2 is YSYEKL. Trimming took 1 base from V and 0 from J, leaving 7 bases between them. This CDR3 has 15 residues. CDR3 in amino acids: CASSQVGPSNQPQHF. Written as DNA, the CDR3 is TGCGCCAGCAGCCAAGTGGGTCCTAGCAATCAGCCCCAGCATTTT.

Concerning this clone: Other DNA sequences from this sample encode an identical CDR3 as well. The chain joins TRBV5-1 to TRBJ2-2; the match to TRBD2 covers 7 bases. With 0 bases clipped from V and 0 bases from J, the junction kept 2 bases outside the gene matches. CDR1 and CDR2 from the germline V gene are SGHRS and YFSETQ. The CDR3 is 16 residues long. CDR3 nucleotides: TGCGCCAGCAGCTTGGCCGGGGGGACGAACACCGGGGAGCTGTTTTTT. Translating gives CASSLAGGTNTGELFF.

The V gene is TRBV2, the J gene TRBJ1-2; no firm D call. Trimming left V 4 bases short and J 8 bases short, with 11 bases between. The CDR3 totals 12 residues. Germline assignment: CDR1 SNHLY and CDR2 FYNNEI. Here the CDR3 DNA reads TGTGCCAGCAGTGTATTAGGGAAAGGCTACACCTTC. It is translated as CASSVLGKGYTF.

CDR3 loop: CASSGPSNGELFF. In DNA form, the CDR3 reads TGTGCCAGCAGCGGACCTAGCAACGGGGAGCTGTTTTTT. This sequence joins TRBV25-1 and TRBJ2-2; D might be TRBD2 (5 bases). The V end was cut by 6 bases, the J end by 7 bases, with 12 bases between. CDR1 is MGHDK, CDR2 SYGVNS, per germline. The CDR3 runs to 13 residues.

V and J are TRBV28 and TRBJ2-5, with 7 bases identical to TRBD1. The CDR3 extends over 14 amino acids. The ends lost 11 bases at V and 5 bases at J; junction bases unmatched: 14. Germline V gives CDR1 MDHEN, CDR2 SYDVKM. The CDR3 DNA sequence: TGTGCCTGTACCACAGGGGAGAGGGGGGAGACCCAGTACTTC. It yields the protein CACTTGERGETQYF.

This chain joins TRBV9 and TRBJ2-6; D gene unclear. The CDR3 runs 15 residues. The germline V gene has CDR1 SGDLS and CDR2 YYNGEE. Trimming took 3 bases from V and 2 from J, leaving 9 bases between them. CDR3 bases: TGTGCCAGCAGCGCATTGGGGACTGGGGCCAACGTCCTGACTTTC. Its protein is CASSALGTGANVLTF.

The rearrangement links TRBV18 to TRBJ2-1; TRBD1 or TRBD2 may be the D gene (5 bases each). Deletions cut 3 bases from V and 1 base from J, with 7 bases between. CDR1 is KGHSH, CDR2 LQKENI, per germline. This CDR3 is 14 amino acids long. The CDR3 region has the DNA TGTGCCAGCTCACCGGGACCATCCTACAATGAGCAGTTCTTC. Protein sequence: CASSPGPSYNEQFF. Full variable domain (missing parts from reference TRBV18 and TRBJ2-1): NAGVMQNPRHLVRRRGQEARLRCSPMKGHSHVYWYRQLPEEGLKFMVYLQKENIIDESGMPKERFSAEFPKEGPSILRIQQVVRGDSAAYFCASSPGPSYNEQFFGPGTRLTVL.

The V and J genes are TRBV2 and TRBJ1-2; D remains ambiguous. From germline, CDR1 is SNHLY and CDR2 FYNNEI. V dropped 7 bases and J dropped 2 bases, with 11 bases sitting between them. The CDR3 contains 13 residues. The CDR3 DNA reads TGTGCCAGCACACATGCGGCGAACTATGGCTACACCTTC. Its protein product is CASTHAANYGYTF.

The chain carries TRBV27 and TRBJ1-1; 7 bases agree with TRBD1. The germline V gene has CDR1 MNHEY and CDR2 SMNVEV (reference sequence). V shed 7 bases and J 8 bases; nucleotides not matched to a gene: 10. The CDR3 sequence is 13 residues long. CDR3 sequence (DNA): TGTGCCAGCAATACCCACCAGGGGGGAGAAGCTTTCTTT. As protein: CASNTHQGGEAFF.